These T cell receptor beta chains were read from a single sample in a study of blood T cell repertoires in COVID-19. Data came from immunoSEQ multiplex PCR; TCRdb stores just in-frame clones and leaves some out. Among approximately 150,000 clones, roughly 87% were seen once, and the ten largest hold around 0.91%. Sequencing used peripheral blood. The origin of the receptors is a woman aged 45-65 years with acute or convalescent COVID-19. Both conserved end residues are trimmed from each CDR3.

>TRBV30|TRBJ2-1
AWNSGSNNEQF
>TRBV5-6|TRBJ1-5
ASSLRGYDQPQH
>TRBV3-1/TRBV3-2|TRBJ1-2
ASSLTTTRSYT
>TRBV4-2|TRBJ2-2
ASSQEAGGNTGELF
>TRBV9|TRBJ1-3
ASRQSSGNTIY
>TRBV18|TRBJ2-7
ASSPFGRDEQY
>TRBV18|TRBJ2-5
ASSPRASGETQY
>TRBV10-2|TRBJ2-2
ASSVSLHTGELF
>TRBV10-3|TRBJ1-3
AIEGQSNTIY
>TRBV6-2/TRBV6-3|TRBJ1-1
ASSLTGLTEAF
>TRBV28|TRBJ1-3
ASRVTGTGFPN
>TRBV5-6|TRBJ1-1
ASSWGQGQAF
>TRBV28|TRBJ1-5
ASSWDRAYPYSNQPQH
>TRBV4-1|TRBJ2-7
ASSQPLTGAYEQY
>TRBV11-3|TRBJ1-2
ASSDRGNYGYT
>TRBV3-1/TRBV3-2|TRBJ1-3
ASSQGGIGNTIY
>TRBV7-3|TRBJ1-2
ASSPGANYGYT
>TRBV7-9|TRBJ1-1
ASSPPFGTGETEAF
>TRBV10-3|TRBJ1-1
AIQDSALNTEAF
>TRBV6-1|TRBJ1-5
ASSEHSGARQPQH
>TRBV9|TRBJ2-1
ASSVRDISYNEQF
>TRBV19|TRBJ1-5
ASSIGGAQPQH
>TRBV3-1/TRBV3-2|TRBJ2-7
ASSHILKGAGDLYEQY
>TRBV3-1/TRBV3-2|TRBJ2-4
ASSRTGDIQY
>TRBV5-6|TRBJ2-7
ASSLGQSFQGEQY
>TRBV20-1|TRBJ2-1
SASFPRPSASYNEQF
>TRBV18|TRBJ2-2
ASSPLAGGRTGELF
>TRBV4-1|TRBJ2-7
ASSQDRVSYEQY
>TRBV5-1|TRBJ2-3
ASSWAGAYTDTQY
>TRBV6-5|TRBJ2-7
ASSGRLGGEQY
>TRBV3-1/TRBV3-2|TRBJ2-3
ASSQGAGESDTQY
>TRBV19|TRBJ1-2
ASSIARGGSGYT
>TRBV27|TRBJ2-3
ASTWKPRLAVSAHSTDTQY
>TRBV6-4|TRBJ2-1
ASRGGQGERDEQF
>TRBV3-1/TRBV3-2|TRBJ1-5
ASSPGQGDQPQH
>TRBV19|TRBJ1-3
ASMRESSGNTIY
>TRBV5-4|TRBJ2-7
ASSLRGLKDEQY
>TRBV6-5|TRBJ1-1
ASSYVDNRNTEAF
>TRBV5-1|TRBJ1-4
ASGQGEMGNEKLF
>TRBV24-1|TRBJ1-4
ATSDSQGAGEKLF
>TRBV29-1|TRBJ2-1
SVGRQGSQF
>TRBV7-7|TRBJ1-3
ASSLDTSSGNTIY
>TRBV10-1|TRBJ2-5
ASSESRLLAETQY
>TRBV30|TRBJ2-3
AWRFSTSTDTQY
>TRBV19|TRBJ1-5
ASSIPDRGPGQPQH
>TRBV15|TRBJ2-7
ATSRDIQGDEQY
>TRBV2|TRBJ1-1
ASVRNTEAF
>TRBV5-1|TRBJ2-3
ASSFTSLWDTQY
>TRBV19|TRBJ2-3
ASRSLAGQSTDTQY
>TRBV7-3|TRBJ1-5
ASSFKGQGPDQPQH
>TRBV27|TRBJ2-5
ASSLHPSGGQETQY
>TRBV5-1|TRBJ1-1
ASSLALGGVVTEAF
>TRBV9|TRBJ1-1
ASSVEAWRQGYTEAF
>TRBV18|TRBJ2-1
ASSRRGFDEQF
>TRBV9|TRBJ2-1
ASSSSGGLYNEQF